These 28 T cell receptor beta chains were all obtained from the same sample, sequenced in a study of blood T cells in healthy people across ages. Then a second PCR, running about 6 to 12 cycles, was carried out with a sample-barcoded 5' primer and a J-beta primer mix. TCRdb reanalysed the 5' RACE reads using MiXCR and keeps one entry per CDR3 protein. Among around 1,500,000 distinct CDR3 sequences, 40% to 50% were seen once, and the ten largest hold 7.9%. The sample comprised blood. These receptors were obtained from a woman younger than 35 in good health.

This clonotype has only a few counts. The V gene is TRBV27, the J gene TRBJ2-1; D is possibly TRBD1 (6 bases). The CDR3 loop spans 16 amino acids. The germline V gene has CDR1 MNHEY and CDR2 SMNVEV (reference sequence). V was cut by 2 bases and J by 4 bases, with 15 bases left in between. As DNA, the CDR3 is TGTGCCAGCAGTTTAGAAGGGGGACAACTTTACAATGAGCAGTTCTTC. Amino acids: CASSLEGGQLYNEQFF.

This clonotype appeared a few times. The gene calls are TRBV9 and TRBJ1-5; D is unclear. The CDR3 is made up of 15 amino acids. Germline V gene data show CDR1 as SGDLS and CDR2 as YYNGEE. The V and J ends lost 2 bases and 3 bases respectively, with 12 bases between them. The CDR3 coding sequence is TGTGCCAGCAGCGTGGGGTATTGGGCCAATCAGCCCCAGCATTTT. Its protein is CASSVGYWANQPQHF.

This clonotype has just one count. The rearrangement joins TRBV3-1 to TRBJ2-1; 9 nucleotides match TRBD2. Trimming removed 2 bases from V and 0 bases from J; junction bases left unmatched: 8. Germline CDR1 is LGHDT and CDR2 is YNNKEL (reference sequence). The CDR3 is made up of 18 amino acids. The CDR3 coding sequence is TGTGCCAGCAGCCAACCTACTAGCGGGCCAAACTCCTACAATGAGCAGTTCTTC. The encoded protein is CASSQPTSGPNSYNEQFF.

The CDR3 spells CSASWTSSEAFF. CDR3 sequence (DNA): TGCAGTGCGAGCTGGACATCCTCCGAAGCTTTCTTT. The J gene is TRBJ1-1, the V gene TRBV20-1, with D perhaps TRBD1 (5 bases). The CDR3 is made up of 12 amino acids. The germline V gene has CDR1 DFQATT and CDR2 SNEGSKA (reference sequence). V was shortened by 6 bases and J by 8 bases, with 16 bases between the two germline ends.

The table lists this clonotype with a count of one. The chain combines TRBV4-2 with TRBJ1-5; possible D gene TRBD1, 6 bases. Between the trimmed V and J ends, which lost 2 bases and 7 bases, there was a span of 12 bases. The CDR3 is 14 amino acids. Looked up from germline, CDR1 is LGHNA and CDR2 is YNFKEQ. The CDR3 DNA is TGTGCCAGCAGCCAACCGGACAGCCAGCAGCCCCAGCATTTT. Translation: CASSQPDSQQPQHF.

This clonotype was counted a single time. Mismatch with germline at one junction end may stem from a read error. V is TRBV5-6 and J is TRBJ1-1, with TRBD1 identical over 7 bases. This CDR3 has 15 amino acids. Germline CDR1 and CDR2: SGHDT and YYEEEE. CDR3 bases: TGTGCCAGCAGCTTTGAGGGGGCGGCGAACACTAAAGCTTTCTTT. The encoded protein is CASSFEGAANTKAFF.

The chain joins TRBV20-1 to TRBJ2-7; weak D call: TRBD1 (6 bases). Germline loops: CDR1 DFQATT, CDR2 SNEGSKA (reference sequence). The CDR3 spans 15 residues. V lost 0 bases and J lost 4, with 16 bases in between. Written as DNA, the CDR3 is TGCAGTGCTAGAGATGGCGGACAGAGCTTGTACGAGCAGTACTTC. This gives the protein CSARDGGQSLYEQYF.

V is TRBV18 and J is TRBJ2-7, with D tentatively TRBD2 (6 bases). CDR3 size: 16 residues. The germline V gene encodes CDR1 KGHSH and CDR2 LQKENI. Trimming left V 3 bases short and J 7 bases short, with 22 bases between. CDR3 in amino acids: CASSPPSAGRYNEQYF. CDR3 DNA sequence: TGTGCCAGCTCACCCCCTTCGGCGGGGAGGTACAATGAGCAGTACTTC.

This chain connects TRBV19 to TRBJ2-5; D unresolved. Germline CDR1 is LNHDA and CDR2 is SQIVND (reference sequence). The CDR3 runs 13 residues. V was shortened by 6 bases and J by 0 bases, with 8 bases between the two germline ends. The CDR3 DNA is TGTGCCAGTAGCAATAATGACCAAGAGACCCAGTACTTC. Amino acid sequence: CASSNNDQETQYF.

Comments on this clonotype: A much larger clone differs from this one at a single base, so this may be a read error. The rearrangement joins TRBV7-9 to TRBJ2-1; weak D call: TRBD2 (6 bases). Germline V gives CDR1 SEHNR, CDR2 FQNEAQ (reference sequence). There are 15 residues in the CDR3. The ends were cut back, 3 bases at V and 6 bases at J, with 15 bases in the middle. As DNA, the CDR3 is TGTGCCAGCAGCTTTTTAACGGGAGTCGGCAATGAGCAGTTCTTC. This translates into CASSFLTGVGNEQFF.

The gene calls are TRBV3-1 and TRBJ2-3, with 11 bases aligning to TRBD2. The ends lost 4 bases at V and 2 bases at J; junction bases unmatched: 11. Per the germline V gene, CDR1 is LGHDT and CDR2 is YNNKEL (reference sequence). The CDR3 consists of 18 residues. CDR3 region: CASSPRFLAGGPTDTQYF. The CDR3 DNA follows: TGTGCCAGCAGCCCCCGATTTCTAGCGGGGGGCCCCACAGATACGCAGTATTTT.

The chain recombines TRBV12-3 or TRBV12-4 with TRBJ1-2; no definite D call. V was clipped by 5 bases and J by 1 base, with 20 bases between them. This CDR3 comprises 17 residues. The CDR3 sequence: CASSDVGRAGINYGYTF. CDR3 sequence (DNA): TGTGCCAGCAGTGACGTCGGACGGGCGGGGATTAACTATGGCTACACCTTC.

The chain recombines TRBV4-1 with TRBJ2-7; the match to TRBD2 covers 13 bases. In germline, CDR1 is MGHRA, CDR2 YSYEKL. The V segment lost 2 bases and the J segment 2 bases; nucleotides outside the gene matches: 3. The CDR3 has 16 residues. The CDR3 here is CASSQRLAGGTYEQYF. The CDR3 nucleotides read TGCGCCAGCAGCCAACGACTAGCGGGAGGAACCTACGAGCAGTACTTC.

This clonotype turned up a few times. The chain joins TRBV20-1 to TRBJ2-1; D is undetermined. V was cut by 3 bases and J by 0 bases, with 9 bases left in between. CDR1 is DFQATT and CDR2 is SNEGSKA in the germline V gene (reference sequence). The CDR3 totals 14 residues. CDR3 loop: CSAREPRSYNEQFF. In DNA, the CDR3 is TGCAGTGCTAGGGAGCCACGCTCCTACAATGAGCAGTTCTTC.

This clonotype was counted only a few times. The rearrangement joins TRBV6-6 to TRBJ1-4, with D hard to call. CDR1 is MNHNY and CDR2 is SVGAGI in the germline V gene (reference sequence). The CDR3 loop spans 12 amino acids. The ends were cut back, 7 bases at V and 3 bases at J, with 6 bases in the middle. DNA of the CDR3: TGTGCCAGCAAATCCTCTAATGAAAAACTGTTTTTT. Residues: CASKSSNEKLFF.

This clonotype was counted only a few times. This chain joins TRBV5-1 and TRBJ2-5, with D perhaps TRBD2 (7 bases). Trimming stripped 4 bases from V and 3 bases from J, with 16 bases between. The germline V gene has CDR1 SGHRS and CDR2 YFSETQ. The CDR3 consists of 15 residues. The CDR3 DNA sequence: TGCGCCAGCAGCGTTGGGGGGGCGCTCAAAGAGACCCAGTACTTC. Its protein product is CASSVGGALKETQYF.

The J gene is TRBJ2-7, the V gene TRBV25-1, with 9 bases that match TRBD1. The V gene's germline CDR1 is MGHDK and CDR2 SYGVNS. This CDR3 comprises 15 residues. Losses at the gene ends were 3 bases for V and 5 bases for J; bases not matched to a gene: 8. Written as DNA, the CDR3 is TGTGCCAGCAGTGAGGGACAGGGAGTCTGGGACGAGCAGTACTTC. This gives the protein CASSEGQGVWDEQYF.

The CDR3 DNA reads TGTGCCAGCAGTACTGGTAGCGGAACCTACAATGAGCAGTACTTC. This codes for CASSTGSGTYNEQYF. V and J are TRBV6-5 and TRBJ2-1; possible D gene TRBD2, 6 bases. The DNA matches TRBJ2-7 better at its end, which makes the J call doubtful. The V gene's germline CDR1 is MNHEY and CDR2 SVGAGI. The CDR3 loop spans 15 amino acids.

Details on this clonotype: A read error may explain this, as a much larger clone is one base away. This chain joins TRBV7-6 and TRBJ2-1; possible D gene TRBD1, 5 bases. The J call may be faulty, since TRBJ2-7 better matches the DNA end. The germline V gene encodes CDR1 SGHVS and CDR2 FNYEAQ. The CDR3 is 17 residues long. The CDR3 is CASSLGFNRNAVYEQYF. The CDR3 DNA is TGTGCCAGCAGCTTAGGGTTTAACAGGAACGCCGTCTACGAGCAGTACTTC.

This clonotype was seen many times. This CDR3 reads CASSQEYPEGRGSPLHF. CDR3 DNA sequence: TGCGCCAGCAGCCAAGAGTACCCTGAGGGGAGAGGTTCACCCCTCCACTTT. V gene TRBV4-1 combines with J gene TRBJ1-6; D might be TRBD1 (5 bases). The CDR3 totals 17 residues. V gave up 0 bases and J gave up 9 bases, with 18 bases separating them. CDR1 and CDR2 from the germline V gene are MGHRA and YSYEKL.

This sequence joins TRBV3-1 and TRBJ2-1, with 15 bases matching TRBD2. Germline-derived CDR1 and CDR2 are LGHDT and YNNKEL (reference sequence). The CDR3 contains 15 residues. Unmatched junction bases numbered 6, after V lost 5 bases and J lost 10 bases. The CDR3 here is CASSFGTSGGIEQFF. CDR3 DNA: TGTGCCAGCAGCTTCGGGACTAGCGGGGGGATCGAGCAGTTCTTC.

CDR3 nucleotide sequence: TGTGCCAGCAGTCCATCGCGGGGGCTGGGAGGCTACACCTTC. Residues: CASSPSRGLGGYTF. The chain is built from TRBV2 and TRBJ1-2; D possibly corresponds to TRBD1 (6 bases). Per the germline V gene, CDR1 is SNHLY and CDR2 is FYNNEI. The CDR3 loop spans 14 amino acids. V lost 5 bases to trimming and J lost 8 bases, with 18 bases between them. The whole variable domain, filled in from reference TRBV2 and TRBJ1-2, reads EPEVTQTPSHQVTQMGQEVILRCVPISNHLYFYWYRQILGQKVEFLVSFYNNEISEKSEIFDDQFSVERPDGSNFTLKIRSTKLEDSAMYFCASSPSRGLGGYTFGSGTRLTVV.

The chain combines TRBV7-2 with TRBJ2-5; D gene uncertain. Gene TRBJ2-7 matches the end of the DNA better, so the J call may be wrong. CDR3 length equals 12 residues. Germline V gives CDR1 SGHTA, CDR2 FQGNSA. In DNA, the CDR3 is TGTGCCAGCAGCTTAGGCCGGATCGAGCAGTACTTC. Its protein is CASSLGRIEQYF.

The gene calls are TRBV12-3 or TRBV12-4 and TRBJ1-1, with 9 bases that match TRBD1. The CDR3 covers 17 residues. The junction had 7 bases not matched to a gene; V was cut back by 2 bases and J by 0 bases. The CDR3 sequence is CASSLTGGTRLNTEAFF. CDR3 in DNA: TGTGCCAGCAGTTTAACAGGGGGCACTAGATTGAACACTGAAGCTTTCTTT.

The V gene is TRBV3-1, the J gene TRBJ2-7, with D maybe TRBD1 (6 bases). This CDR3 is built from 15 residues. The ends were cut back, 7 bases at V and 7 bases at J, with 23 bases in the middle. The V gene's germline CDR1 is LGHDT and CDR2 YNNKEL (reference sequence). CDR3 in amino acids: CASKPGHRSYNEQYF. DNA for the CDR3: TGTGCCAGCAAACCGGGACATCGCTCCTACAATGAGCAGTACTTC.

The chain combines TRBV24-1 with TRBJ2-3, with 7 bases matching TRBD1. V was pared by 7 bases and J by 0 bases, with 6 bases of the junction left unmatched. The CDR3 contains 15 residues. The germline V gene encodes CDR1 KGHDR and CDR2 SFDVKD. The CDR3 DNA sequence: TGTGCCACCAGACCGGGACAGACAAGCACAGATACGCAGTATTTT. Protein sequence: CATRPGQTSTDTQYF.

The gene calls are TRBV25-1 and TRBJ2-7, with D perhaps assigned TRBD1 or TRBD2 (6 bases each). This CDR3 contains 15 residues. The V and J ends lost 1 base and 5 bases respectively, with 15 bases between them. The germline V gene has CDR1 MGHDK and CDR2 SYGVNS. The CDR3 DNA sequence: TGTGCCAGCAGTGAATCACTCATTAGGGGGGACGAGCAGTACTTC. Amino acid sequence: CASSESLIRGDEQYF.

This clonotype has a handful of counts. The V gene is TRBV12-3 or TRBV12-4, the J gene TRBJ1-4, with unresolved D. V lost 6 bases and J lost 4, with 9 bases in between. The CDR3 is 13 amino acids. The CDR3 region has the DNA TGTGCCAGCAGCTTCCCTTATAATGAAAAACTGTTTTTT. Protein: CASSFPYNEKLFF.